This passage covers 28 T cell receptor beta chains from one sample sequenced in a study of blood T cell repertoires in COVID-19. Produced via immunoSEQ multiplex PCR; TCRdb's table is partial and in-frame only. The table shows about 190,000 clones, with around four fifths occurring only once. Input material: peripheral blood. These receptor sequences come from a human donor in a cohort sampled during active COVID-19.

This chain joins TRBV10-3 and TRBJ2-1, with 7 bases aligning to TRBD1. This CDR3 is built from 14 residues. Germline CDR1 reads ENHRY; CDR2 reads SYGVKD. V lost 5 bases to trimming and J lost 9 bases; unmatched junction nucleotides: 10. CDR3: CAISSLIDRAEQFF. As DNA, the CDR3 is TGTGCCATCAGTTCCCTTATAGACAGGGCTGAGCAGTTCTTC.

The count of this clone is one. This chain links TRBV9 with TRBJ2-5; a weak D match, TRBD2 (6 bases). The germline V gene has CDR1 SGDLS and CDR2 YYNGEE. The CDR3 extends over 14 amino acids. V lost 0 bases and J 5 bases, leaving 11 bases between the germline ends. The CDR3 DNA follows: TGTGCCAGCAGCGTAGGCTTCGGAGGGGAGACCCAGTACTTC. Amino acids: CASSVGFGGETQYF.

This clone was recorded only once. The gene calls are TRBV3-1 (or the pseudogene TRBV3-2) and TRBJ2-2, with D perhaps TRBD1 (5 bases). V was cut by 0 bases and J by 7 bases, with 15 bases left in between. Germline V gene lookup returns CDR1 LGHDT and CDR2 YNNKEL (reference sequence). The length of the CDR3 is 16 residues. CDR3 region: CASSQESRAIRGELFF. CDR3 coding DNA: TGTGCCAGCAGCCAAGAATCCAGGGCGATTCGCGGGGAGCTGTTTTTT.

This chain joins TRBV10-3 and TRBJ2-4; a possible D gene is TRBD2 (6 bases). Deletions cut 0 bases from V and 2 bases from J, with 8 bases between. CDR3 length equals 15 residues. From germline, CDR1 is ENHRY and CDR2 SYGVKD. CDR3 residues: CAISESGGSKNIQYF. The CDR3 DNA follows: TGTGCCATCAGTGAGTCCGGGGGTTCCAAAAACATTCAGTACTTC.

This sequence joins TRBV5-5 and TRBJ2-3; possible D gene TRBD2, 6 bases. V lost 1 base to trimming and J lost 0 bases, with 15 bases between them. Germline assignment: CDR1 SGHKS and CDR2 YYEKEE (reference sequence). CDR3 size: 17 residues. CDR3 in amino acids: CASSLTPGTGSTDTQYF. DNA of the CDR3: TGTGCCAGCAGCTTGACCCCCGGGACTGGGAGCACAGATACGCAGTATTTT.

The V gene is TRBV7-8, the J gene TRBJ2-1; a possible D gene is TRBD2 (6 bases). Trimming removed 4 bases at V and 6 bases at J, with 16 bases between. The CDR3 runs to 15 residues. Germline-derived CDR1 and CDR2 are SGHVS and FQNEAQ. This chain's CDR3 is CASSSRITRGNEQFF. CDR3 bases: TGTGCCAGCAGCTCACGGATCACGCGGGGCAATGAGCAGTTCTTC.

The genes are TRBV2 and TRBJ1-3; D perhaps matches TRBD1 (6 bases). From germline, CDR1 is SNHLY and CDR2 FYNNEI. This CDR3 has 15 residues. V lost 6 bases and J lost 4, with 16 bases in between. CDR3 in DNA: TGTGCCAGCAGGGCTCAACAGGGAACAGGAAACACCATATATTTT. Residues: CASRAQQGTGNTIYF.

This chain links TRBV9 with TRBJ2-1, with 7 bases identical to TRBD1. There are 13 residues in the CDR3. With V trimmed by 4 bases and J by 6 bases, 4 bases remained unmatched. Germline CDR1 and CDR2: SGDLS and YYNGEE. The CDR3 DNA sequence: TGTGCCAGCAGCCCGGGACAGAGCAATGAGCAGTTCTTC. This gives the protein CASSPGQSNEQFF.

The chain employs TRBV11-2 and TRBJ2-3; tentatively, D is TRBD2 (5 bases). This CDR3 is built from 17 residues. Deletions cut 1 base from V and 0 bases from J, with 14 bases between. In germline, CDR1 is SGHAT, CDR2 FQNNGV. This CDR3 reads CASSLARGKTSTDTQYF. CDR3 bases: TGTGCCAGCAGCTTAGCTCGGGGAAAAACTAGCACAGATACGCAGTATTTT.

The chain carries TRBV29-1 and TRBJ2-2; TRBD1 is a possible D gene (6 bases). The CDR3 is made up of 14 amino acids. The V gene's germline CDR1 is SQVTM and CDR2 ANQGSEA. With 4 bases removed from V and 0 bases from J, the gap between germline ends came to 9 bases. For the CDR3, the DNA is TGCAGCGTTGGAAACAGGGCGAACACCGGGGAGCTGTTTTTT. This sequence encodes CSVGNRANTGELFF.

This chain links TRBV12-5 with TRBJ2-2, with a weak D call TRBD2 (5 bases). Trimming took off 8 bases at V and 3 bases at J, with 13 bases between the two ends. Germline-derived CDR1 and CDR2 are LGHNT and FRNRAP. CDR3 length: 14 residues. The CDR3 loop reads CASIRDGDTGELFF. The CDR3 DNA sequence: TGTGCTAGTATTCGGGATGGGGACACCGGGGAGCTGTTTTTT.

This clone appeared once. CDR3 sequence reads: CASSSFSGGLMEAFF. The CDR3 region has the DNA TGTGCCAGCAGCTCTTTCTCTGGCGGCTTGATGGAAGCTTTCTTT. The chain employs TRBV7-2 and TRBJ1-1, with D hard to call. CDR3 length: 15 amino acids. Looked up from germline, CDR1 is SGHTA and CDR2 is FQGNSA. V dropped 4 bases and J dropped 8 bases, with 20 bases sitting between them.

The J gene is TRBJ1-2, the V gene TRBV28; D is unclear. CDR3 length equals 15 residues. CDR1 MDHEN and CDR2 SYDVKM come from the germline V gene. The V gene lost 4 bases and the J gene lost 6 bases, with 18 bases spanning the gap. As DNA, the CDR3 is TGTGCCAGCAGTTCGCCGGGCCGCGGGAGGGATGGCTACACCTTC. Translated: CASSSPGRGRDGYTF.

The DNA for the CDR3 is TGTGCCAGCTCGAAACCTAGGGACAGGGATTATAGCAATCAGCCCCAGCATTTT. Translating gives CASSKPRDRDYSNQPQHF. The rearrangement uses TRBV5-4 and TRBJ1-5; 9 bases are a match to TRBD1. The CDR3 consists of 18 residues. The V gene end was trimmed by 7 bases and the J gene end by 0 bases; junction bases not matched to a gene: 14. Germline-derived CDR1 and CDR2 are SGHNT and YYREEE (reference sequence). The whole variable domain, remainder taken from reference TRBV5-4 and TRBJ1-5, is ETGVTQSPTHLIKTRGQQVTLRCSSQSGHNTVSWYQQALGQGPQFIFQYYREEENGRGNFPPRFSGLQFPNYSSELNVNALELDDSALYLCASSKPRDRDYSNQPQHFGDGTRLSIL.

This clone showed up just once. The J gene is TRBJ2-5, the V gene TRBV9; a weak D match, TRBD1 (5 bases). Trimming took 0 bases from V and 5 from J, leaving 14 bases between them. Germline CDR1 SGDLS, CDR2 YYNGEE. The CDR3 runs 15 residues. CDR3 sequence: CASSVDRRSGETQYF. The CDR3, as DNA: TGTGCCAGCAGCGTAGACAGGCGATCCGGGGAGACCCAGTACTTC.

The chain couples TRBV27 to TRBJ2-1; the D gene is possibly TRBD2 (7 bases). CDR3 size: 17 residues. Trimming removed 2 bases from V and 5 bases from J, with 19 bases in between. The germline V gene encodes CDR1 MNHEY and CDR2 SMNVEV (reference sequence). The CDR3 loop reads CASSLPWGAGVNNEQFF. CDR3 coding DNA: TGTGCCAGCAGTTTACCTTGGGGGGCGGGGGTGAACAATGAGCAGTTCTTC.

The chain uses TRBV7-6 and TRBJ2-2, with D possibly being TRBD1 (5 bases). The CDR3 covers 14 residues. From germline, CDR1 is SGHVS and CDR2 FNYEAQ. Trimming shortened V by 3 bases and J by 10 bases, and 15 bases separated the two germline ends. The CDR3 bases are TGTGCCAGCAGCTTCCGACGACAGCCACCGGAGCTGTTTTTT. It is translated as CASSFRRQPPELFF.

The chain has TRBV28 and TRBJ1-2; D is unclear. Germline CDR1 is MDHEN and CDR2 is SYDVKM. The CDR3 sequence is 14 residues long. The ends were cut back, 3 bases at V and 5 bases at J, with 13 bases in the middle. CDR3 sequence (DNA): TGTGCCAGCAGTTTGAGTCCCCCGCTATATGGCTACACCTTC. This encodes CASSLSPPLYGYTF.

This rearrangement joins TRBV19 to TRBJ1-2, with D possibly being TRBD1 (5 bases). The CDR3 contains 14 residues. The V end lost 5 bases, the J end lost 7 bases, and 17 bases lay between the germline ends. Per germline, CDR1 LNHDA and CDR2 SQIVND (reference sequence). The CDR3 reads CASSPLTGELGYTF. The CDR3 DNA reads TGTGCCAGTAGTCCTCTGACGGGGGAGCTTGGCTACACCTTC.

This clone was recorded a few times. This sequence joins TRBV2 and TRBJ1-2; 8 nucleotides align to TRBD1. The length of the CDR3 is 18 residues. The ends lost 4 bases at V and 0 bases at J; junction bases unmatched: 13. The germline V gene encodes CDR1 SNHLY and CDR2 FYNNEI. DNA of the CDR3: TGTGCCAGCAGTGTGTCTTACTCAGGGGGCGAAGCTAACTATGGCTACACCTTC. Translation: CASSVSYSGGEANYGYTF.

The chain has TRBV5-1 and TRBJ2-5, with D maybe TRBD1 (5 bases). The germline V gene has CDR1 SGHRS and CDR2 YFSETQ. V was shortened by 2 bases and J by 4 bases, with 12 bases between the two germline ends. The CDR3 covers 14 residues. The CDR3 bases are TGCGCCAGCAGCTTTTTGGGGCCCGCAGAGACCCAGTACTTC. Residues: CASSFLGPAETQYF.

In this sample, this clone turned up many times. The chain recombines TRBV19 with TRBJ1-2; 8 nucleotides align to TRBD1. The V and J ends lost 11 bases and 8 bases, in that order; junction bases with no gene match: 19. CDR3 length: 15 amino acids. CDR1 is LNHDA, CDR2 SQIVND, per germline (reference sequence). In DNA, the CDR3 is TGTGCCTCGAGGACAGGGAGATTGTTGGTAGGCGGCTACACCTTC. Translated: CASRTGRLLVGGYTF.

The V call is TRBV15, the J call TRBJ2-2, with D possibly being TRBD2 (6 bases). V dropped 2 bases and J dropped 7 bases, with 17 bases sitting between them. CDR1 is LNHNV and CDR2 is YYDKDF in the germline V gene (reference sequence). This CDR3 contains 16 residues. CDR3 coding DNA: TGTGCCACCAGCAGAAATTCAGGGAGGTACGGCGGGGAGCTGTTTTTT. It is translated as CATSRNSGRYGGELFF.

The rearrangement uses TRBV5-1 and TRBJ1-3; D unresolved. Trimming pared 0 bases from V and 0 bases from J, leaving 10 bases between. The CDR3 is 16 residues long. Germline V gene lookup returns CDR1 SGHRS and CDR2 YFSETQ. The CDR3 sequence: CASSLGGANSGNTIYF. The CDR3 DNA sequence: TGCGCCAGCAGCTTGGGGGGAGCCAACTCTGGAAACACCATATATTTT.

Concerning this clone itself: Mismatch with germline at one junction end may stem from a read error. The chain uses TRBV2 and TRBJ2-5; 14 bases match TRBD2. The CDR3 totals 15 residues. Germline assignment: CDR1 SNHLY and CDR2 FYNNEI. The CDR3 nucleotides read TGTGCCAGCAGAGAAGGGACTAGCGGGAGAGAGACCCAGTACTTC. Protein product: CASREGTSGRETQYF.

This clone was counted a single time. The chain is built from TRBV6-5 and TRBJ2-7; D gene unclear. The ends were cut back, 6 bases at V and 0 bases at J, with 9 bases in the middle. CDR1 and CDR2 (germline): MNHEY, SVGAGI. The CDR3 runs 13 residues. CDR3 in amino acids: CASRQLSSYEQYF. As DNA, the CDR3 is TGTGCCAGCAGACAGCTAAGCTCCTACGAGCAGTACTTC.

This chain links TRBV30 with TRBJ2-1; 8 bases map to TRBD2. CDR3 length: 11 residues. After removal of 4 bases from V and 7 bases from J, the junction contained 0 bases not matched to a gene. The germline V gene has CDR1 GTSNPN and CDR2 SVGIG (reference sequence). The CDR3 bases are TGTGCCTGGACTAGCGGGAATGAGCAGTTCTTC. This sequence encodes CAWTSGNEQFF.

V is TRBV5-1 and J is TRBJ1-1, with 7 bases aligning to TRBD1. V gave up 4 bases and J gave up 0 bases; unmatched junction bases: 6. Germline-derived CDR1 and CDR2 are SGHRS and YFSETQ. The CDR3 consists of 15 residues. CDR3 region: CASSDPGQLNTEAFF. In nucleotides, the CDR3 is TGCGCCAGCAGCGATCCGGGACAGTTGAACACTGAAGCTTTCTTT.